The rows below give T cell receptor beta chains drawn from one sample of a study of blood T cell repertoires in COVID-19. TCRdb keeps only in-frame clones here, not all; method: immunoSEQ multiplex PCR. Altogether some 300,000 clones are present, 88% being singletons, with the ten largest covering 5.5% to 7%. The sample comprised peripheral blood. Source of these receptors: a woman younger than 45 who had recovered from COVID-19. The CDR3 runs from the conserved cysteine through the conserved F or W. The D gene is left open where the match is weak. Expanded clones are given a class, and other clones once, few, many or no size at all.

J | V | size | D | CDR3 | DNA
TRBJ1-4 | TRBV7-2 | . | . | CASSSPSGGRNEKLFF | TGTGCCAGCAGCTCACCGTCGGGGGGTCGGAATGAAAAACTGTTTTTT
TRBJ1-5 | TRBV5-8 | . | TRBD1 | CASTDNRGFQPQHF | TGTGCCAGCACCGATAACAGGGGTTTCCAGCCCCAGCATTTT
TRBJ2-5 | TRBV28 | . | . | CASSRETQYF | TGTGCCAGCAGTCGTGAGACCCAGTACTTC
TRBJ1-1 | TRBV13 | once | . | CASSWGVNTEAFF | TGTGCCAGCAGCTGGGGGGTTAACACTGAAGCTTTCTTT
TRBJ2-3 | TRBV5-1 | . | . | CASSLEYSTDTQYF | TGCGCCAGCAGCTTGGAATACTCCACAGATACGCAGTATTTT
TRBJ2-3 | TRBV2 | . | . | CASLRDTQYF | TGTGCCAGCCTCAGAGATACGCAGTATTTT
TRBJ2-7 | TRBV3-1/TRBV3-2 | . | . | CASSPHSASYEQYF | TGTGCCAGCAGCCCTCACTCCGCTTCCTACGAGCAGTACTTC
TRBJ2-1 | TRBV7-9 | . | . | CASSFPTDYNEQFF | TGTGCCAGCAGCTTCCCGACAGACTACAATGAGCAGTTCTTC
TRBJ1-1 | TRBV11-1 | few | . | CASSLDRNTEAFF | TGTGCCAGCAGCTTAGACAGGAACACTGAAGCTTTCTTT
TRBJ1-1 | TRBV6-4 | few | . | CASRKTGDTEAFF | TGTGCCAGCAGGAAGACAGGAGACACTGAAGCTTTCTTT
TRBJ2-3 | TRBV27 | . | TRBD1 | CASSLFGQGTDTQYF | TGTGCCAGCAGTTTATTCGGACAGGGCACAGATACGCAGTATTTT
TRBJ2-4 | TRBV29-1 | . | . | CSVVRGVGMDIQYF | TGCAGCGTTGTCAGGGGGGTCGGTATGGACATTCAGTACTTC
TRBJ2-1 | TRBV7-8 | . | TRBD2 | CASSPTGTSNNEQFF | TGTGCCAGCAGCCCGACCGGGACTAGCAACAATGAGCAGTTCTTC
TRBJ2-3 | TRBV3-1/TRBV3-2 | . | . | CASSPEGLSFTDTQYF | TGTGCCAGCAGCCCGGAAGGACTATCGTTTACAGATACGCAGTATTTT
TRBJ2-7 | TRBV2 | once | . | CASSDRDRGYF | TGTGCCAGCAGTGATCGGGATAGAGGGTACTTC
TRBJ2-2 | TRBV28 | . | TRBD1 | CASSRDRGLRDTGELFF | TGTGCCAGCAGTCGAGACAGGGGGCTTAGGGACACCGGGGAGCTGTTTTTT
TRBJ1-3 | TRBV7-8 | . | . | CASSYAGSGNTIYF | TGTGCCAGCAGCTACGCGGGATCCGGAAACACCATATATTTT
TRBJ1-1 | TRBV27 | few | . | CASSLRGMNTEAFF | TGTGCCAGCAGTTTGCGGGGCATGAACACTGAAGCTTTCTTT
TRBJ2-1 | TRBV6-4 | many | TRBD2 | CASSEAAGGHNEQFF | TGTGCCAGCAGTGAAGCAGCGGGGGGGCACAATGAGCAGTTCTTC
TRBJ2-7 | TRBV6-6 | . | TRBD1 | CASSRGTGTGGEQYF | TGTGCCAGCAGCCGAGGGACAGGGACAGGGGGCGAGCAGTACTTC
TRBJ2-7 | TRBV5-1 | . | TRBD1 | CASSYRGHEQYF | TGCGCCAGCAGCTACAGGGGCCACGAGCAGTACTTC
TRBJ2-1 | TRBV29-1 | once | . | CSVEATPRGDNEQFF | TGCAGCGTTGAAGCGACCCCAAGAGGAGACAATGAGCAGTTCTTC
TRBJ1-4 | TRBV2 | . | . | CASSEVQGAYEKLFF | TGTGCCAGCAGTGAAGTACAGGGCGCATATGAAAAACTGTTTTTT
TRBJ1-3 | TRBV5-4 | few | TRBD1 | CASSSGQLGSGNTIYF | TGTGCCAGCAGCTCGGGACAGTTAGGCTCTGGAAACACCATATATTTT
TRBJ2-7 | TRBV19 | . | . | CASSIRGAEQYF | TGTGCCAGTAGTATCAGGGGAGCCGAGCAGTACTTC
TRBJ1-2 | TRBV2 | . | . | CASSEARTARYGYTF | TGTGCCAGCAGTGAAGCCCGGACAGCCAGGTATGGCTACACCTTC
TRBJ1-3 | TRBV27 | . | . | CASSRVGNTIYF | TGTGCCAGCAGTAGAGTAGGAAACACCATATATTTT
TRBJ2-4 | TRBV5-6 | . | . | CASARDSSGKNIQYF | TGTGCCAGCGCACGTGACTCGAGTGGCAAAAACATTCAGTACTTC
TRBJ2-7 | TRBV28 | . | . | CASSLWSLTYEQYF | TGTGCCAGCAGTTTATGGTCCCTAACCTACGAGCAGTACTTC
TRBJ2-1 | TRBV2 | . | TRBD2 | CASSSGTSSYNEQFF | TGTGCCAGCAGTTCCGGGACTAGCTCCTACAATGAGCAGTTCTTC
TRBJ1-5 | TRBV12-3/TRBV12-4 | once | . | CASRNRDSQPQHF | TGTGCCAGCAGGAACAGGGATTCTCAGCCCCAGCATTTT
TRBJ1-1 | TRBV7-6 | . | . | CASSFGATGYNTEAFF | TGTGCCAGCAGCTTCGGCGCAACGGGTTACAACACTGAAGCTTTCTTT
TRBJ2-3 | TRBV25-1 | . | TRBD1 | CASSLTGDTQYF | TGTGCCAGCAGTTTGACAGGGGATACGCAGTATTTT
TRBJ1-2 | TRBV27 | . | TRBD1 | CASPGDSDNYGYTF | TGTGCCAGCCCGGGGGACAGCGATAACTATGGCTACACCTTC
TRBJ1-6 | TRBV6-1 | once | . | CASSEYWGQNNSPLHF | TGTGCCAGCAGTGAATATTGGGGGCAGAATAATTCACCCCTCCACTTT
TRBJ2-1 | TRBV25-1 | . | TRBD1 | CASSEGQGRDEQFF | TGTGCCAGCAGTGAGGGACAGGGGAGGGATGAGCAGTTCTTC
TRBJ1-2 | TRBV6-5 | . | . | CASRRGSGYGYTF | TGTGCCAGCAGAAGGGGTTCGGGCTATGGCTACACCTTC
TRBJ2-2 | TRBV11-2 | few | . | CASSLDLMPQINTGELFF | TGTGCCAGCAGCTTAGATCTTATGCCACAGATTAACACCGGGGAGCTGTTTTTT
TRBJ2-2 | TRBV6-5 | . | . | CASSPWGPNTGELFF | TGTGCCAGCAGCCCCTGGGGGCCAAACACCGGGGAGCTGTTTTTT
TRBJ2-3 | TRBV7-3 | . | TRBD2 | CASSSASGGARQYF | TGTGCCAGCAGCTCAGCTAGCGGGGGGGCCAGGCAGTATTTT
TRBJ2-7 | TRBV28 | once | . | CASSLMGASEYEQYF | TGTGCCAGCAGTTTGATGGGGGCTAGTGAATACGAGCAGTACTTC
TRBJ1-1 | TRBV5-5 | . | . | CASSWGTGGTEAFF | TGTGCCAGCAGCTGGGGGACCGGGGGGACTGAAGCTTTCTTT
TRBJ1-1 | TRBV3-1/TRBV3-2 | . | . | CASSQVATNTEAFF | TGTGCCAGCAGCCAAGTGGCCACGAACACTGAAGCTTTCTTT
TRBJ2-7 | TRBV12-3/TRBV12-4 | . | TRBD1 | CASSPGGEEQYF | TGTGCCAGCAGCCCAGGGGGCGAGGAGCAGTACTTC
TRBJ2-1 | TRBV2 | . | TRBD2 | CASRTGLARYNEQFF | TGTGCCAGCAGAACGGGACTAGCAAGATACAATGAGCAGTTCTTC
TRBJ1-2 | TRBV7-9 | . | TRBD1 | CASSFLPGQVIYGYTF | TGTGCCAGCAGCTTCCTACCGGGACAGGTGATCTATGGCTACACCTTC
TRBJ2-3 | TRBV19 | once | . | CASSIVGGAGRDTQYF | TGTGCCAGTAGTATAGTCGGCGGGGCAGGGAGGGATACGCAGTATTTT